This T cell receptor beta chain was sequenced during a study of metastatic and nonmetastatic thyroid tumors. Looked up from germline, CDR1 is SGHTA and CDR2 is FQGNSA. This CDR3 comprises 15 residues. Before thyroid surgery, none of the patients had received any treatment. With MiXCR, TCRdb called clones anew from the PCR reads. The table records around 22,000 clones, 18% of them present only once. Notes on this clone: A read error may account for a junction end that differs from germline.

Sequencing was done on a sample of adjacent normal tissue. The chain uses TRBV7-2 and TRBJ2-2; D may be TRBD2 (7 bases). The source is a male donor with papillary thyroid cancer or a benign thyroid nodule (not recorded which). Some clones in this sample may be carry-over from other donors' samples. The CDR3 is CASSSGGRGLWTQYF. CDR3 nucleotides: TGTGCCAGCAGTTCCGGGGGGCGGGGACTGTGGACGCAATATTTT.